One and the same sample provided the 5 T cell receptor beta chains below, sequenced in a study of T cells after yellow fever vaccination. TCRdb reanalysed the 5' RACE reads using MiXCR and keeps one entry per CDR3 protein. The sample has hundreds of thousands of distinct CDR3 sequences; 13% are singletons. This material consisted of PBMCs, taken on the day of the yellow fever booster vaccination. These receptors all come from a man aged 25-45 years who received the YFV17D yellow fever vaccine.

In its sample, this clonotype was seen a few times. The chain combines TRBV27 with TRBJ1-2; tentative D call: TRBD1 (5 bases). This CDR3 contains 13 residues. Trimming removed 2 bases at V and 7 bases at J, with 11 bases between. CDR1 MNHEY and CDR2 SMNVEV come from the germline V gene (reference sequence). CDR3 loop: CASSLSRGGGYTF. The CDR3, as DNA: TGTGCCAGCAGTTTAAGTCGGGGGGGTGGCTACACCTTC.

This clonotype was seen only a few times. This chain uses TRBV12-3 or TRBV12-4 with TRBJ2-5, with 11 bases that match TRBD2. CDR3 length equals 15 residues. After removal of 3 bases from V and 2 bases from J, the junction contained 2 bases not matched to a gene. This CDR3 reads CASSFLAGGQETQYF. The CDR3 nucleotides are TGTGCCAGCAGTTTCCTAGCGGGAGGTCAAGAGACCCAGTACTTC.

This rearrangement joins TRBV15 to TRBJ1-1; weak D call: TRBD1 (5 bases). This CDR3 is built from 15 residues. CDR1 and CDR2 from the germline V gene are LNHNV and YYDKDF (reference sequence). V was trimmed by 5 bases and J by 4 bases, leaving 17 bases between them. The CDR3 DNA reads TGTGCCACCAGCCGGGGGGAGGGAGGCGGCACTGAAGCTTTCTTT. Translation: CATSRGEGGGTEAFF.

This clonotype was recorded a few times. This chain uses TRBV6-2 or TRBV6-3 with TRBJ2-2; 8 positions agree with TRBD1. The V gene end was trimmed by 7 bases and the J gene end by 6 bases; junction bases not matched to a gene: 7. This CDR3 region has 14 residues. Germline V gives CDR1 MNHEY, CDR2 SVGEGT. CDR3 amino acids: CASIGQGRAGELFF. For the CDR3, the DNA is TGTGCCAGCATCGGACAGGGACGGGCCGGGGAGCTGTTTTTT.

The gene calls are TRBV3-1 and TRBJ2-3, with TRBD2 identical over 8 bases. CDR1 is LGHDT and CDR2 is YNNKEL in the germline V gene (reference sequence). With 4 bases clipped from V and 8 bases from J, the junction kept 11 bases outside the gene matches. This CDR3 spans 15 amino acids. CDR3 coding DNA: TGTGCCAGCAGCCCCCAGACCAGCGGGGGCAGTACGCAGTATTTT. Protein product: CASSPQTSGGSTQYF.